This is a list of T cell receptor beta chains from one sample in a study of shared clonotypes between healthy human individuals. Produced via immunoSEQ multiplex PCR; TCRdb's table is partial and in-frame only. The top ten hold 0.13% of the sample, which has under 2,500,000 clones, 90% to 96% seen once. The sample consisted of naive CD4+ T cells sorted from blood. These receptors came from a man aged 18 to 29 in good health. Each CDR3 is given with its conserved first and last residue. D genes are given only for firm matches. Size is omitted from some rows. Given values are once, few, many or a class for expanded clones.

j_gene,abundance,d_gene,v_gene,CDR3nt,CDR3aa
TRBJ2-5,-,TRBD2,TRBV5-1,TGCGCCAGCAGCCGGGGGGGCCAAGAGACCCAGTACTTC,CASSRGGQETQYF
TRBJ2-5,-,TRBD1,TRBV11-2,TGTGCCAGCAGCTTAGGGGTGACAGGGGAGACCCAGTACTTC,CASSLGVTGETQYF
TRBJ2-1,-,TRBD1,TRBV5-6,TGTGCCAGCAGCCCCGGACAGGGATATCCCCGCCGCTCCTACAATGAGCAGTTCTTC,CASSPGQGYPRRSYNEQFF
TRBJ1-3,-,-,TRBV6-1,TGTGCCAGCATAAGAAGGCTGACCTCTGGAAACACCATATATTTT,CASIRRLTSGNTIYF
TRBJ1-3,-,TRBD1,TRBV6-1,TGTGCCAGCAGTCCGGGACAGGGTACTGGAAACACCATATATTTT,CASSPGQGTGNTIYF
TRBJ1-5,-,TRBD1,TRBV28,TGTGCCAGCAGCTGGCGACAGGGTGACAATCAGCCCCAGCATTTT,CASSWRQGDNQPQHF
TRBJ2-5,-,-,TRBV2,TGTGCCAGCAGCGAGTCCAGACTAGAGACCCAGTACTTC,CASSESRLETQYF
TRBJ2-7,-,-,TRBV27,TGTGCCAGCAGTTTATCGTTCTGGACAGATGCCTACGAGCAGTACTTC,CASSLSFWTDAYEQYF
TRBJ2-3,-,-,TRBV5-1,TGCGCCAGCACGCCTCGGGGTTGGACAGATACGCAGTATTTT,CASTPRGWTDTQYF
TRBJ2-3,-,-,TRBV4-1,TGCGCCAGCAGCCAGGCTCAAGGAGCTAGCACAGATACGCAGTATTTT,CASSQAQGASTDTQYF
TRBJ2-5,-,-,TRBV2,TGTGCCAGCACTGGGGCGGCCAAGGGGATACAAGAGACCCAGTACTTC,CASTGAAKGIQETQYF
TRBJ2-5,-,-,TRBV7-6,TGTGCCAGCAGCCCGAGGGGTGGCTCCCAATTTCAAGAGACCCAGTACTTC,CASSPRGGSQFQETQYF
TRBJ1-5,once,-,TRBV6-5,TGTGCCAGCAGGATGACAGGAATGGGGGGGCAGCCCCAGCATTTT,CASRMTGMGGQPQHF
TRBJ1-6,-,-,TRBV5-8,TGTGCCAGCAGCTCGTGGGGTGGGGGGCCCAATTCACCCCTCCACTTT,CASSSWGGGPNSPLHF
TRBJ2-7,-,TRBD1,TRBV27,TGTGCCAGCAGTTTAAGATCGAGCTCAGCCGGGACAGGGGGCATCCCCTACGAGCAGTACTTC,CASSLRSSSAGTGGIPYEQYF
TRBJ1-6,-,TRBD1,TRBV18,TGTGCCAGCTCACCTTCGGGACAGGGAGTATCCTATAATTCACCCCTCCACTTT,CASSPSGQGVSYNSPLHF
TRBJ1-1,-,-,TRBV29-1,TGCAGCGGATCGGGGAGGGAGGGCACTGAAGCTTTCTTT,CSGSGREGTEAFF
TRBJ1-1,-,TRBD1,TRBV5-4,TGTGCCAGCAGTTATGACAGGGGGGACACTGAAGCTTTCTTT,CASSYDRGDTEAFF
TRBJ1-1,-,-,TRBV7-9,TGTGCCAGCACCCCTCGTCTCGGCAGGAACACTGAAGCTTTCTTT,CASTPRLGRNTEAFF
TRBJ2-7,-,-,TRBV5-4,TGTGCCAGCAGCTTGGTGGGCGGGGCCTACGAGCAGTACTTC,CASSLVGGAYEQYF
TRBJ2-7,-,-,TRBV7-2,TGTGCCAGCAGCTTACCAGGGTCCTACGAGCAGTACTTC,CASSLPGSYEQYF
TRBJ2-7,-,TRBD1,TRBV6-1,TGTGCCAGCGGCGGGCAGGGGGCGCCGGTGGGGCAGTACTTC,CASGGQGAPVGQYF
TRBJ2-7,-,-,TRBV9,TGTGCCAGCAGCGTAGATGGAGGGCCCTACGAGCAGTACTTC,CASSVDGGPYEQYF
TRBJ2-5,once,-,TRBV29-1,TGCAGCGTTGCTGGGCAGGGAGAGACCCAGTACTTC,CSVAGQGETQYF
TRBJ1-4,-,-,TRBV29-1,TGCAGCGTTGTAAAGGCGCCAGGTGAAAAACTGTTTTTT,CSVVKAPGEKLFF
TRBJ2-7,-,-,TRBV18,TGTGCCAGCTCACCACAAAGGACGGAATCCTACGAGCAGTACTTC,CASSPQRTESYEQYF
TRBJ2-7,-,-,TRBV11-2,TGTGCCAGCAGCTCGCCTTCTAACAGAAACTACGAGCAGTACTTC,CASSSPSNRNYEQYF
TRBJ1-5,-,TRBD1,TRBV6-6,TGTGCCAGCAGTAAACAGGGGAATCAGCCCCAGCATTTT,CASSKQGNQPQHF
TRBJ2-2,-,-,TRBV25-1,TGTGCCAGCAGTGTTGGACCGAACACCGGGGAGCTGTTTTTT,CASSVGPNTGELFF
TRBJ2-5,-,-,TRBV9,TGTGCCAGCAGCGGAGCTAGAGGCCAAGAGACCCAGTACTTC,CASSGARGQETQYF
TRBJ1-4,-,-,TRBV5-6,TGTGCCAGCAGCTTGCTTTCTACAACTAATGAAAAACTGTTTTTT,CASSLLSTTNEKLFF
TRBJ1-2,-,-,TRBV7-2,TGTGCCAGCAGCTTAGGCGCCCAAGCCCCCGGCTACACCTTC,CASSLGAQAPGYTF
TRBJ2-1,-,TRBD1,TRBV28,TGTGCCAGCAGGGGGATAAGACAGGGTGACAATGAGCAGTTCTTC,CASRGIRQGDNEQFF
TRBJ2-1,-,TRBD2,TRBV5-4,TGTGCCAGCAGTCCCCCGGGAGCGGGAGGGAATGAGCAGTTCTTC,CASSPPGAGGNEQFF
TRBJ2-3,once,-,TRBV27,TGTGCCAGCAGTTTAGAGGGAAGGAGCACAGATACGCAGTATTTT,CASSLEGRSTDTQYF
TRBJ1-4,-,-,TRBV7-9,TGTGCCAGCAGCTCCCTTTTGGCAACTAATGAAAAACTGTTTTTT,CASSSLLATNEKLFF
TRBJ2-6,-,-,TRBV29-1,TGCAGCGTTGCAGGGCAGCGGGGGGCCAACGTCCTGACTTTC,CSVAGQRGANVLTF
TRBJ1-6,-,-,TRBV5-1,TGCGCCAGCAGCTTGAGTGTGACAGAGAATTCACCCCTCCACTTT,CASSLSVTENSPLHF
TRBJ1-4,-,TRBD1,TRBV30,TGTGCCTGGAGGAGACAGGGAACTAATGAAAAACTGTTTTTT,CAWRRQGTNEKLFF
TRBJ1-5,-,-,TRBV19,TGTGCCAGTAGTATTTTTCACGACTCTTACAATCAGCCCCAGCATTTT,CASSIFHDSYNQPQHF
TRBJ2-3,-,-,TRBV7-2,TGTGCCAGCAGCTTCTCCCGCACAGATACGCAGTATTTT,CASSFSRTDTQYF
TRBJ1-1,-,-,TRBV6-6,TGTGCCAGCAGTTACAGCGACATGAACACTGAAGCTTTCTTT,CASSYSDMNTEAFF
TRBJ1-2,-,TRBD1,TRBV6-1,TGTGCCAGCAGTACGCTGGAAGGGGGCAACTATGGCTACACCTTC,CASSTLEGGNYGYTF
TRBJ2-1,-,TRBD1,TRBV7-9,TGTGCCAGCAGCTTAGGGACAGGGGGCAATGAGCAGTTCTTC,CASSLGTGGNEQFF
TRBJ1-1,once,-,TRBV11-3,TGTGCCAGCAGCCCGGGCCAAAAAGCTGAAGCTTTCTTT,CASSPGQKAEAFF
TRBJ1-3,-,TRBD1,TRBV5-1,TGCGCCAGCAGCTTGGATGAGGGGGCGAACACCATATATTTT,CASSLDEGANTIYF
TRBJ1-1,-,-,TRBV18,TGTGCCAGCTCACCTACGGACAGCCTGGATGGTGAAGCTTTCTTT,CASSPTDSLDGEAFF
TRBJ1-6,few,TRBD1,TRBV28,TGTGCCAGCAGCCGACAGGGTAACTCACCCCTCCACTTT,CASSRQGNSPLHF
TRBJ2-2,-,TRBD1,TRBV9,TGTGCCAGCAGCGTCCGCCGGGACAGGGGGCTTGCCGGGGAGCTGTTTTTT,CASSVRRDRGLAGELFF